The source of this T cell receptor beta chain is a study of cytomegalovirus exposure and HLA in healthy donors. Remarks on this clone: Its antigen is still unknown.

A multiplex PCR was run with 60 Vbeta primers and 13 Jbeta primers. Clones were read by immunoSEQ multiplex PCR, and TCRdb kept only the in-frame ones, dropping some. The data show under 200,000 clones, around three quarters seen once. Study results and caveats: Later analysis revealed greater clonal expansion in HLA-associated TCR beta chains than in equally common others.

The CDR3 runs 16 residues. In germline, CDR1 is MNHNS, CDR2 SASEGT. Trimming took off 1 base at V and 2 bases at J, with 15 bases between the two ends. The chain couples TRBV6-1 to TRBJ2-7; D gene unclear. The sample taken for sequencing was PBMCs. The source of this sequence is a man in his forties in good health and CMV-seronegative. CDR3 DNA: TGTGCCAGCAGTGAAGGCCTAATTCTACCCCCCTACGAGCAGTACTTC. Residues: CASSEGLILPPYEQYF.